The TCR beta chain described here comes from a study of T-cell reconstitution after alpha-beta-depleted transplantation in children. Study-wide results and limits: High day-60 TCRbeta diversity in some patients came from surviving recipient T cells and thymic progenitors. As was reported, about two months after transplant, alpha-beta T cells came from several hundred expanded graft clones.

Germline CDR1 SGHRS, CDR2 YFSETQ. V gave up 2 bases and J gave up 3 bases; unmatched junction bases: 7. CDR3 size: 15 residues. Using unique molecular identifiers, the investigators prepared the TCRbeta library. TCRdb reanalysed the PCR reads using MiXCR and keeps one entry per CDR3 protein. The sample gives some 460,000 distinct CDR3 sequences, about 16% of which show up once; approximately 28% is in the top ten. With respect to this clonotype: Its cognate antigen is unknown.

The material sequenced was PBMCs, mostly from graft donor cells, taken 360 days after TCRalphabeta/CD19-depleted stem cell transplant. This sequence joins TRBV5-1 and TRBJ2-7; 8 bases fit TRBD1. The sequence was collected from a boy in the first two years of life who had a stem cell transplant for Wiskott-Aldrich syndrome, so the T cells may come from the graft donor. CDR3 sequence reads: CASSFGGTGLYEQYF. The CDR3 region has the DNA TGCGCCAGCAGCTTTGGGGGGACAGGCCTCTACGAGCAGTACTTC.